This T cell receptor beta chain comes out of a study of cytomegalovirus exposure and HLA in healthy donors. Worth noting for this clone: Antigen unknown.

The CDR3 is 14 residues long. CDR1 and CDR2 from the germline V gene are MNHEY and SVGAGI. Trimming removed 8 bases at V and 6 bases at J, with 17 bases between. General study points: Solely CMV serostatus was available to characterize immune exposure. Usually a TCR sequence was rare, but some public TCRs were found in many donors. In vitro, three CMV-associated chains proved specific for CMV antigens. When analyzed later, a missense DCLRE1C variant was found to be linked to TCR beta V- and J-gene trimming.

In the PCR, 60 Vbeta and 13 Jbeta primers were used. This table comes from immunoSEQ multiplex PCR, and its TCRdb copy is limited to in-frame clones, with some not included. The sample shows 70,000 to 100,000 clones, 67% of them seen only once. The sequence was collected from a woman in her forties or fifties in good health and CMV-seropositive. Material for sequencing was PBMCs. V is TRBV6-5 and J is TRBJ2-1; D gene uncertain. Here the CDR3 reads CASASELIFNEQFF. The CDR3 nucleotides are TGTGCCAGCGCGTCGGAGCTTATTTTCAATGAGCAGTTCTTC.